A selection of T cell receptor beta chains follows, all from one sample in a study of blood T cell repertoires in COVID-19. Method: immunoSEQ multiplex PCR; TCRdb's copy keeps in-frame clones and lacks some. The table includes roughly 250,000 clones, approximately 92% detected once. The sample comprised peripheral blood. Source of these receptors: a person aged 18 to 35 with COVID-19, enrolled during active disease. Both conserved end residues are part of each CDR3. The D gene is left open where the match is weak. Size is omitted from some rows. Given values are once, few, many or a class for expanded clones.

D gene	V gene	J gene	clone size	CDR3 protein	CDR3 DNA
NA	TRBV27	TRBJ1-1	once	CASTHRQAGSEAFF	TGTGCCAGCACTCATAGACAGGCTGGGTCTGAAGCTTTCTTT
NA	TRBV5-4	TRBJ2-3	NA	CASSLDPSARGADTQYF	TGTGCCAGCAGCTTGGACCCTAGCGCCCGGGGCGCAGATACGCAGTATTTT
NA	TRBV6-1	TRBJ2-3	once	CASSEVATDTQYF	TGTGCCAGCAGTGAAGTGGCCACAGATACGCAGTATTTT
NA	TRBV3-1/TRBV3-2	TRBJ2-3	NA	CASSQGPTSTDTQYF	TGTGCCAGCAGCCAGGGGCCAACTTCCACAGATACGCAGTATTTT
NA	TRBV11-2	TRBJ2-2	NA	CASSLDFWELFF	TGTGCCAGCAGCCTTGACTTCTGGGAGCTGTTTTTT
TRBD2	TRBV6-5	TRBJ2-2	NA	CASRGLANTGELFF	TGTGCCAGCAGAGGACTAGCGAACACCGGGGAGCTGTTTTTT
NA	TRBV6-4	TRBJ2-3	NA	CASNSPKEAGTDTQYF	TGTGCCAGCAATTCCCCAAAGGAAGCGGGCACAGATACGCAGTATTTT
TRBD2	TRBV30	TRBJ2-3	NA	CAWSAGLVGTDTQYF	TGTGCCTGGAGTGCCGGACTAGTCGGGACAGATACGCAGTATTTT
NA	TRBV24-1	TRBJ1-3	NA	CATDGAGNTIYF	TGTGCCACCGACGGGGCTGGAAACACCATATATTTT
TRBD1	TRBV18	TRBJ2-2	NA	CASSPYTGGTTGELFF	TGTGCCAGCTCACCGTATACAGGGGGCACCACCGGGGAGCTGTTTTTT